This entry is about one T cell receptor (beta chain). This specimen belongs to a study of blood T cell repertoires in COVID-19. Study context: COVID-19 samples from acute and convalescent phases originated in the United States, Italy and Spain. PBMCs, B-cell-depleted T cells, or T cells provided the cDNA or gDNA that made up the material.

The V gene's germline CDR1 is LNHDA and CDR2 SQIVND (reference sequence). Between the trimmed V and J ends, which lost 3 bases and 5 bases, there was a span of 13 bases. There are 14 residues in the CDR3. How the authors handled the data: Using reference gene primer amplification, nucleated cell counts were estimated. Method: immunoSEQ multiplex PCR; TCRdb's copy keeps in-frame clones and lacks some. V, J and clone size are those of that table, while D and trimming were read from the DNA. The sample carries roughly 100,000 clones, 91% recorded once. V usage is TRBV19 and J usage is TRBJ1-1, with unresolved D. This TCR was recovered from a man younger than 35 with acute or convalescent COVID-19. Sequencing used peripheral blood. CDR3 residues: CASSMRNKMTEAFF. The DNA for the CDR3 is TGTGCCAGTAGTATGAGGAATAAGATGACTGAAGCTTTCTTT.